The 22 T cell receptor beta chains in this list originate from one sample, sequenced in a study of beta chain features in type 1 diabetes (dated by TCRdb to about 2018). The paper as a whole reports these results and caveats: In all four CD4+ subsets, TCRB CDR3 length was moderately but significantly shorter in type 1 diabetes patients.

Their antigens remain unidentified. Library preparation employed the immunoSEQ multiplex PCR assay. The entire amount of isolated RNA was reverse transcribed using the High Capacity cDNA Reverse Transcription Kit, so the sequenced TCRB transcripts were expressed ones. Here the immuneACCESS table is served through TCRdb, limited to in-frame sequences with V and J called. Missing clones are a known gap in these copies; in checked studies unresolved V genes cover under half, and the rest lacks a known reason. The sample table lists a few hundred thousand clones, about 15% of them with a count of one. The ten top clones hold 0.015% to 0.017% of the sample. Specimen: naive CD4+ T cells from blood. Sample cell subset or site, as interpreted from the label and publication: true naive CD4+ T cells. The source of these receptors is a man aged 18 to 29 with type 1 diabetes.

The chain combines TRBV29-1 with TRBJ1-1, with D maybe TRBD1 (6 bases). Trimming took 4 bases from V and 8 from J, leaving 11 bases between them. Germline-derived CDR1 and CDR2 are SQVTM and ANQGSEA. This CDR3 is 11 amino acids long. CDR3 in DNA: TGCAGCGTTGTGGGGCAGGGGGAAGCTTTCTTT. As protein: CSVVGQGEAFF.

The chain links TRBV16 to TRBJ2-5; unclear D gene. Germline V CDR1 and CDR2: KGHSY, FQNENV. CDR3 length equals 14 residues. The V gene lost 2 bases and the J gene lost 9 bases, with 16 bases spanning the gap. CDR3 DNA sequence: TGTGCCAGCAGCCAACAAAGTACCCTCGAGGCCCAGTACTTC. Translation gives CASSQQSTLEAQYF.

A few counts support this clone. The J gene is TRBJ1-6, the V gene TRBV6-5, with D perhaps TRBD1 (6 bases). The V gene's germline CDR1 is MNHEY and CDR2 SVGAGI. Trimming took 2 bases from V and 8 from J, leaving 7 bases between them. The length of the CDR3 is 13 residues. The CDR3 coding sequence is TGTGCCAGCAGTTACGGGGGCCATTCACCCCTCCACTTT. Amino acids: CASSYGGHSPLHF.

The CDR3 is CAWSVWAVQETQYF. The CDR3 DNA reads as TGTGCCTGGAGTGTATGGGCAGTACAAGAGACCCAGTACTTC. The rearrangement links TRBV30 to TRBJ2-5; no reliable D call. V was pared by 0 bases and J by 2 bases, with 10 bases between. This CDR3 is built from 14 residues. Germline CDR1 and CDR2: GTSNPN and SVGIG (reference sequence).

This clone was observed a few times. The chain recombines TRBV30 with TRBJ1-5; TRBD1 might be the D (6 bases). The germline V and J ends were trimmed by 3 bases and 3 bases, with 9 bases remaining between them. The length of the CDR3 is 13 residues. In germline, CDR1 is GTSNPN, CDR2 SVGIG (reference sequence). The CDR3 here is CAWSRGPNQPQHF. The CDR3 nucleotides read TGTGCCTGGAGCAGGGGTCCCAATCAGCCCCAGCATTTT. Filled out from reference TRBV30 and TRBJ1-5, the complete variable domain reads SQTIHQWPATLVQPVGSPLSLECTVEGTSNPNLYWYRQAAGRGLQLLFYSVGIGQISSEVPQNLSASRPQDRQFILSSKKLLLSDSGFYLCAWSRGPNQPQHFGDGTRLSIL.

CDR3: CASKLLGTDNQPQHF. CDR3 in DNA: TGTGCCAGTAAGCTATTGGGGACAGACAATCAGCCCCAGCATTTT. The V gene is TRBV28, the J gene TRBJ1-5, with 7 bases fitting TRBD1. The germline CDR1 and CDR2 sequences are MDHEN and SYDVKM. CDR3 length: 15 residues. V lost 9 bases to trimming and J lost 3 bases; unmatched junction nucleotides: 11.

The table lists this clone with a few counts. This chain joins TRBV7-2 and TRBJ2-2, with 7 bases aligning to TRBD2. V gave up 5 bases and J gave up 3 bases; unmatched junction bases: 6. CDR3 length equals 15 residues. Germline values: CDR1 SGHTA, CDR2 FQGNSA. CDR3 nucleotides: TGTGCCAGCAGCCGGACTAGGGACGACACCGGGGAGCTGTTTTTT. Protein: CASSRTRDDTGELFF.

The chain employs TRBV5-4 and TRBJ2-7; TRBD2 might be the D (5 bases). V was shortened by 1 base and J by 1 base, with 12 bases between the two germline ends. The germline V gene has CDR1 SGHNT and CDR2 YYREEE (reference sequence). The length of the CDR3 is 15 residues. The CDR3 here is CASSLFGLESYEQYF. DNA for the CDR3: TGTGCCAGCAGCTTGTTTGGACTGGAGTCCTACGAGCAGTACTTC. Complete variable domain (other parts from reference TRBV5-4 and TRBJ2-7): ETGVTQSPTHLIKTRGQQVTLRCSSQSGHNTVSWYQQALGQGPQFIFQYYREEENGRGNFPPRFSGLQFPNYSSELNVNALELDDSALYLCASSLFGLESYEQYFGPGTRLTVT.

This chain links TRBV6-5 with TRBJ2-3, with a weak D call TRBD1 (7 bases). The germline V gene encodes CDR1 MNHEY and CDR2 SVGAGI. Deletions cut 5 bases from V and 2 bases from J, with 14 bases between. The CDR3 is 15 residues long. The DNA of the CDR3 is TGTGCCAGCAGTCTTCAGGGGGACTTCACAGATACGCAGTATTTT. It translates to CASSLQGDFTDTQYF.

The table lists this clone with a few counts. The chain couples TRBV28 to TRBJ2-3; D call uncertain. CDR3 length equals 15 residues. V dropped 4 bases and J dropped 1 base, with 12 bases sitting between them. Germline values: CDR1 MDHEN, CDR2 SYDVKM. CDR3 coding DNA: TGTGCCAGCAGTTCCTCACAATCGCGCACAGATACGCAGTATTTT. Its translation: CASSSSQSRTDTQYF.

V is TRBV5-4 and J is TRBJ2-1; possible D gene TRBD2, 5 bases. This CDR3 has 14 amino acids. V was clipped by 4 bases and J by 9 bases, with 17 bases between them. CDR1 SGHNT and CDR2 YYREEE come from the germline V gene (reference sequence). The CDR3 is CASSHQTGTGEQFF. The CDR3 coding sequence is TGTGCCAGCAGCCACCAAACGGGAACCGGTGAGCAGTTCTTC.

This clone was counted only a few times. The chain is built from TRBV12-5 and TRBJ2-5; 8 bases align to TRBD2. The germline gives CDR1 LGHNT, CDR2 FRNRAP. The CDR3 totals 13 residues. The V gene end was trimmed by 5 bases and the J gene end by 3 bases; junction bases not matched to a gene: 2. The CDR3 spells CASGRSGEETQYF. CDR3 bases: TGTGCTAGTGGTCGTAGCGGGGAAGAGACCCAGTACTTC.

The chain recombines TRBV5-1 with TRBJ2-1; D is possibly TRBD2 (6 bases). CDR3 length: 16 residues. The germline V gene encodes CDR1 SGHRS and CDR2 YFSETQ. The V end lost 4 bases, the J end lost 7 bases, and 21 bases lay between the germline ends. This CDR3 is CASSPTGTPNGNEQFF. CDR3 coding DNA: TGCGCCAGCAGCCCCACCGGGACTCCAAATGGGAATGAGCAGTTCTTC.

J is TRBJ2-7 and V is TRBV20-1; 7 bases are a match to TRBD2. The length of the CDR3 is 10 residues. Germline CDR1 reads DFQATT; CDR2 reads SNEGSKA (reference sequence). J was trimmed by 5 bases and V by 8 bases; bases with no gene match: 3. CDR3 sequence (DNA): TGCAGTTTTCGGGGGGACGAGCAGTACTTC. Encoded protein: CSFRGDEQYF.

This clone was seen a few times. The chain has TRBV4-1 and TRBJ1-2; the D is unclear. Trimming took off 0 bases at V and 8 bases at J, with 10 bases between the two ends. The germline gives CDR1 MGHRA, CDR2 YSYEKL. The CDR3 length is 13 residues. The CDR3 region has the DNA TGCGCCAGCAGCCAAGATGGAGGGCACGGCTACACCTTC. Its protein is CASSQDGGHGYTF.

This chain links TRBV28 with TRBJ1-6; 7 bases agree with TRBD1. The ends lost 5 bases at V and 7 bases at J; junction bases unmatched: 8. Per the germline V gene, CDR1 is MDHEN and CDR2 is SYDVKM. The CDR3 has 15 residues. The CDR3 DNA sequence: TGTGCCAGCAGTCCTTCGACCAGGGGGAATTCACCCCTCCACTTT. Translation gives CASSPSTRGNSPLHF.

The chain joins TRBV7-2 to TRBJ2-7; the D gene is possibly TRBD1 (6 bases). Germline V gene lookup returns CDR1 SGHTA and CDR2 FQGNSA. CDR3 length: 13 residues. V was pared by 2 bases and J by 5 bases, with 10 bases between. DNA of the CDR3: TGTGCCAGCAGCTTAAACAGGGCCAACGAGCAGTACTTC. Translated, it gives CASSLNRANEQYF.

The sample holds a few counts of this clone. This chain joins TRBV29-1 and TRBJ2-7, with TRBD2 identical over 12 bases. Germline V gene lookup returns CDR1 SQVTM and CDR2 ANQGSEA. After removal of 5 bases from V and 2 bases from J, the junction contained 7 bases not matched to a gene. The CDR3 runs to 15 residues. The CDR3 DNA follows: TGCAGCGTTCGACCCCTAGCGGGAGGGCCCTACGAGCAGTACTTC. This encodes CSVRPLAGGPYEQYF.

This clone came up a few times. V usage is TRBV6-5 and J usage is TRBJ2-1; the D gene is possibly TRBD2 (5 bases). CDR1 is MNHEY and CDR2 is SVGAGI in the germline V gene. The CDR3 has 13 residues. V dropped 6 bases and J dropped 9 bases, with 15 bases sitting between them. CDR3 protein: CASSLTTAAEQFF. DNA for the CDR3: TGTGCCAGCAGCTTGACTACTGCTGCTGAGCAGTTCTTC.

This rearrangement joins TRBV28 to TRBJ1-1, with D unclear. The germline gives CDR1 MDHEN, CDR2 SYDVKM. V was cut by 3 bases and J by 6 bases, with 14 bases left in between. The CDR3 runs to 14 residues. Here the CDR3 reads CASSFEHLGAEAFF. CDR3 bases: TGTGCCAGCAGTTTTGAGCACCTCGGGGCTGAAGCTTTCTTT.

Only a few counts were recorded for this clone. The chain combines TRBV28 with TRBJ1-2; D not certain. Trimming cost V 4 bases and J 8 bases, with 11 bases left between them. The CDR3 is 12 residues long. Germline CDR1 is MDHEN and CDR2 is SYDVKM. DNA for the CDR3: TGTGCCAGCAGTTCCTCCCTAGGAGGCTACACCTTC. It encodes CASSSSLGGYTF.

This clone was recorded a few times. The chain combines TRBV6-4 with TRBJ2-2; 8 positions match TRBD1. V lost 6 bases to trimming and J lost 5 bases; unmatched junction nucleotides: 8. This CDR3 spans 15 amino acids. CDR1 is MRHNA, CDR2 SNTAGT, per germline. The CDR3 loop reads CASSPSGQATGELFF. CDR3 nucleotides: TGTGCCAGCAGCCCCTCGGGACAGGCGACCGGGGAGCTGTTTTTT.